This record concerns one TCR beta chain sequence. In the source study's methods: The authors estimated nucleated cell counts from reference gene primer amplification. Method: immunoSEQ multiplex PCR; TCRdb's copy keeps in-frame clones and lacks some. D and trimming come from the DNA, and the V and J calls and clone size come from that table. The sample lists 80,000 to 100,000 clones, 81% occurring once. These data originate in a study of blood T cell repertoires in COVID-19. On the study more broadly: Researchers got acute and convalescent COVID-19 samples from the United States, Italy and Spain.

The CDR3 consists of 12 residues. V was clipped by 5 bases and J by 3 bases, with 4 bases between them. Germline CDR1 reads SGHTA; CDR2 reads FQGNSA. Sequencing was performed on peripheral blood. This sequence originates from a man aged 55 to 70 with acute or convalescent COVID-19. The J gene is TRBJ2-2, the V gene TRBV7-2, with D hard to call. CDR3 sequence (DNA): TGTGCCAGCAGCCCTGACACCGGGGAGCTGTTTTTT. Residues: CASSPDTGELFF.